The 10 T cell receptor beta chains listed next were all sequenced from one sample in a study of cytomegalovirus exposure and HLA in healthy donors. The assay was immunoSEQ multiplex PCR, and TCRdb's table has in-frame clones only and misses some. The sample holds some 72,000 clones, around 96% seen once. Source material: PBMCs. The receptors here all came from a man aged 18 to 29 in good health and CMV-seropositive.

The rearrangement uses TRBV27 and TRBJ2-1, with D maybe TRBD2 (6 bases). V was clipped by 2 bases and J by 9 bases, with 11 bases between them. The CDR3 covers 13 residues. CDR1 MNHEY and CDR2 SMNVEV come from the germline V gene (reference sequence). The CDR3, as DNA: TGTGCCAGCAGTTTAAAGCAGGGAGGTGAGCAGTTCTTC. Protein sequence: CASSLKQGGEQFF.

This clone was observed a single time. V usage is TRBV14 and J usage is TRBJ2-7, with unresolved D. The V and J ends lost 6 bases and 3 bases respectively, with 15 bases between them. The CDR3 totals 14 residues. Germline CDR1 is SGHDN and CDR2 is FVKESK. CDR3 DNA: TGTGCCAGCAGTTACGGTCGGGTAGACTACGAGCAGTACTTC. This gives the protein CASSYGRVDYEQYF.

The chain carries TRBV6-1 and TRBJ1-2; the match to TRBD1 covers 7 bases. This CDR3 is built from 16 residues. From germline, CDR1 is MNHNS and CDR2 SASEGT. Trimming removed 4 bases from V and 7 bases from J; junction bases left unmatched: 15. This chain's CDR3 is CASSGEYHRGHGGYTF. In nucleotides, the CDR3 is TGTGCCAGCAGTGGAGAATACCATAGGGGGCACGGTGGCTACACCTTC.

V gene TRBV7-2 combines with J gene TRBJ2-7, with 12 bases fitting TRBD2. Germline V gene data show CDR1 as SGHTA and CDR2 as FQGNSA. J lost 4 bases, V lost 5 bases, and 6 bases had no gene match. The CDR3 contains 15 residues. As DNA, the CDR3 is TGTGCCAGCAGCGCGACTAGCGGGAGTGGATACGAGCAGTACTTC. Translation gives CASSATSGSGYEQYF.

The chain has TRBV7-9 and TRBJ1-3, with a tentative D call TRBD1 (5 bases). The CDR3 consists of 12 residues. The ends were cut back, 9 bases at V and 4 bases at J, with 10 bases in the middle. CDR1 SEHNR and CDR2 FQNEAQ come from the germline V gene (reference sequence). The CDR3: CARQDGGNTIYF. CDR3 in DNA: TGTGCCAGACAGGATGGGGGAAACACCATATATTTT.

CDR3 nucleotide sequence: TGCGCCAGCGGGACTCCGAACACCGGGGAGCTGTTTTTT. It yields the protein CASGTPNTGELFF. The chain joins TRBV10-1 to TRBJ2-2; the D gene is possibly TRBD2 (6 bases). The CDR3 spans 13 residues. V gave up 8 bases and J gave up 0 bases, with 7 bases separating them. CDR1 and CDR2 from the germline V gene are WNHNN and SYGVQD (reference sequence).

This rearrangement joins TRBV7-6 to TRBJ1-1; 7 bases are shared with TRBD1. The CDR3 runs to 13 residues. In germline, CDR1 is SGHVS, CDR2 FNYEAQ. With V trimmed by 5 bases and J by 4 bases, 4 bases remained unmatched. The CDR3 DNA reads as TGTGCCAGCAGCCCACAGGGGAGCACTGAAGCTTTCTTT. It translates to CASSPQGSTEAFF.

This chain uses TRBV5-6 with TRBJ1-2; TRBD1 agrees at 8 bases. This CDR3 spans 16 amino acids. V lost 4 bases and J lost 2; bases outside the gene matches: 10. From germline, CDR1 is SGHDT and CDR2 YYEEEE. CDR3 sequence: CASSTRTGTTNYGYTF. CDR3 coding DNA: TGTGCCAGCAGCACCCGGACAGGGACGACGAACTATGGCTACACCTTC.

The rearrangement uses TRBV2 and TRBJ2-2, with D possibly matching TRBD2 (5 bases). Germline V gives CDR1 SNHLY, CDR2 FYNNEI. This CDR3 has 14 amino acids. The V end was cut by 4 bases, the J end by 6 bases, with 12 bases between. The CDR3 bases are TGTGCCAGCAGTGTAGTGAGTAGCGCCGGGGAGCTGTTTTTT. It specifies CASSVVSSAGELFF.

The sample holds one count of this clone. The chain combines TRBV6-5 with TRBJ1-2, with TRBD1 matching 7 bases. The CDR3 consists of 14 residues. J lost 4 bases, V lost 2 bases, and 4 bases had no gene match. Germline loops: CDR1 MNHEY, CDR2 SVGAGI. The CDR3 nucleotides read TGTGCCAGCAGTTACCAAGGGGGCCTCTATGGCTACACCTTC. It codes for CASSYQGGLYGYTF.